The rows below give T cell receptor beta chains drawn from one sample of a study of shared clonotypes between healthy human individuals. Assay used: immunoSEQ multiplex PCR; TCRdb lists only in-frame clones, some missing. The repertoire consists of a few million clones, with roughly 93% occurring once and the leading ten covering 0.3% to 0.4%. The sample consisted of naive CD4+ T cells from PBMCs. Receptor source: a man younger than 30 in good health. Some clones in this sample may be carry-over from other donors' samples. Both conserved end residues are part of each CDR3. The D gene is left open where the match is weak. Clone size is stated in some rows and not others, as once, few, many or a class when expanded.

d_call	j_call	cdr3_length	v_call	clone_size	cdr3_aa	cdr3_nt
TRBD2	TRBJ2-3	16	TRBV7-3	.	CASSLGTSGSTDTQYF	TGTGCCAGCAGCTTAGGGACTAGCGGAAGCACAGATACGCAGTATTTT
.	TRBJ2-7	17	TRBV5-1	.	CASSSKWVIPGVSEQYF	TGCGCCAGCAGCTCGAAGTGGGTGATACCAGGGGTCTCCGAGCAGTACTTC
TRBD1	TRBJ2-2	18	TRBV18	.	CASSPFRAASGGPGELFF	TGTGCCAGCTCACCATTTAGGGCGGCGTCAGGGGGCCCCGGGGAGCTGTTTTTT
TRBD1	TRBJ1-1	16	TRBV27	.	CASSLQTGGGFTEAFF	TGTGCCAGCAGTTTACAGACAGGGGGCGGTTTCACTGAAGCTTTCTTT
.	TRBJ2-7	11	TRBV5-1	.	CASSSSYEQYF	TGCGCCAGCAGCTCCAGCTACGAGCAGTACTTC
TRBD1	TRBJ2-7	16	TRBV5-1	.	CASSSGQGAGSYEQYF	TGCGCCAGCAGCTCGGGACAGGGGGCCGGGAGCTACGAGCAGTACTTC
.	TRBJ1-2	11	TRBV29-1	few	CSVPIGSGYTF	TGCAGCGTCCCTATTGGGAGTGGCTACACCTTC
TRBD2	TRBJ2-1	17	TRBV4-3	.	CASSQDRRLAGENEQFF	TGCGCCAGCAGCCAAGATCGAAGACTAGCGGGAGAAAATGAGCAGTTCTTC
.	TRBJ2-2	13	TRBV27	.	CASSRWVTGELFF	TGTGCCAGCAGCCGATGGGTGACCGGGGAGCTGTTTTTT
.	TRBJ2-7	15	TRBV6-5	.	CASSYSEAFSYEQYF	TGTGCCAGCAGTTACTCAGAGGCTTTCTCCTACGAGCAGTACTTC
TRBD2	TRBJ2-3	15	TRBV2	.	CASSAAGGGPDTQYF	TGTGCCAGCAGCGCCGCCGGCGGGGGGCCAGATACGCAGTATTTT
.	TRBJ1-4	14	TRBV5-1	.	CASSTTATNEKLFF	TGCGCCAGCAGCACTACTGCAACTAATGAAAAACTGTTTTTT
.	TRBJ2-2	14	TRBV2	.	CASVRGQNTGELFF	TGTGCCAGCGTGCGGGGACAGAACACCGGGGAGCTGTTTTTT
.	TRBJ2-7	14	TRBV5-1	.	CASSLSAGGDEQYF	TGCGCCAGCAGCTTGAGCGCGGGCGGGGACGAGCAGTACTTC
.	TRBJ2-1	11	TRBV20-1	.	CSALRQAGQFF	TGCAGTGCACTACGACAGGCGGGGCAGTTCTTC
.	TRBJ2-3	14	TRBV5-6	.	CASSSLNREDTQYF	TGTGCCAGCAGCTCCCTTAACAGAGAAGATACGCAGTATTTT
TRBD1	TRBJ1-1	17	TRBV4-1	.	CASSLYLGQTKNTEAFF	TGCGCCAGCAGCCTATACCTGGGACAGACTAAGAACACTGAAGCTTTCTTT
.	TRBJ2-4	15	TRBV5-4	.	CASRDELLAWNIQYF	TGTGCCAGCAGGGATGAGCTACTAGCTTGGAACATTCAGTACTTC
.	TRBJ2-7	17	TRBV7-9	.	CASSMRRPAVLVNEQYF	TGTGCCAGCAGCATGAGGCGACCGGCTGTACTGGTCAACGAGCAGTACTTC
.	TRBJ2-7	11	TRBV27	.	CASRSPYEQYF	TGTGCCAGCAGGTCCCCATACGAGCAGTACTTC
TRBD1	TRBJ2-6	18	TRBV2	.	CASSVSRTGLSGANVLTF	TGTGCCAGCAGTGTTTCGCGGACAGGTCTCTCTGGGGCCAACGTCCTGACTTTC
.	TRBJ2-5	14	TRBV15	.	CATSRDTTTETQYF	TGTGCCACCAGCAGAGATACCACAACCGAGACCCAGTACTTC
.	TRBJ1-1	14	TRBV5-1	few	CASSLVSGNTEAFF	TGCGCCAGCAGCTTGGTTAGCGGGAACACTGAAGCTTTCTTT
.	TRBJ1-1	13	TRBV7-9	few	CASSQTGNTEAFF	TGTGCCAGCAGCCAGACAGGGAACACTGAAGCTTTCTTT
.	TRBJ2-7	13	TRBV27	.	CASSPAVFYEQYF	TGTGCCAGCAGTCCGGCGGTCTTCTACGAGCAGTACTTC
.	TRBJ1-1	11	TRBV29-1	.	CSVVSNTEAFF	TGCAGCGTTGTGTCCAACACTGAAGCTTTCTTT
.	TRBJ2-7	12	TRBV28	.	CASSQGTYEQYF	TGTGCCAGCAGCCAGGGTACGTACGAGCAGTACTTC
.	TRBJ2-7	12	TRBV11-3	.	CASSQLRGEQYF	TGTGCCAGCAGCCAATTAAGGGGGGAGCAGTACTTC
.	TRBJ1-1	15	TRBV6-1	.	CASRRLGWGNTEAFF	TGTGCCAGCAGGAGGCTTGGATGGGGGAACACTGAAGCTTTCTTT
TRBD1	TRBJ2-7	14	TRBV9	.	CASSVDRGRDEQYF	TGTGCCAGCAGCGTAGACAGGGGAAGGGACGAGCAGTACTTC
.	TRBJ1-1	14	TRBV7-3	.	CASSLTQVGTEAFF	TGTGCCAGCAGCTTAACACAGGTCGGCACTGAAGCTTTCTTT
TRBD1	TRBJ1-5	14	TRBV19	.	CASRTGNSNQPQHF	TGTGCCAGCCGGACAGGGAATAGCAATCAGCCCCAGCATTTT
TRBD2	TRBJ2-7	20	TRBV2	.	CASSDTLRPGTSGEGYEQYF	TGTGCCAGCAGTGACACCCTCAGGCCCGGGACTAGCGGGGAGGGCTACGAGCAGTACTTC
.	TRBJ1-4	13	TRBV2	.	CATRETADEKLFF	TGTGCCACTAGAGAGACAGCCGATGAAAAACTGTTTTTT
TRBD2	TRBJ2-3	17	TRBV5-4	.	CASSLFSASGSGDTQYF	TGTGCCAGCAGCTTGTTTTCGGCTAGCGGGAGTGGAGATACGCAGTATTTT
TRBD1	TRBJ1-2	15	TRBV6-6	.	CASSYSLTGGVGYTF	TGTGCCAGCAGTTACTCGCTGACAGGGGGCGTTGGCTACACCTTC
.	TRBJ2-1	14	TRBV30	.	CAWTHNSSYNEQFF	TGTGCCTGGACGCACAATAGCTCCTACAATGAGCAGTTCTTC
.	TRBJ2-7	17	TRBV5-1	.	CASSLAPSASSPTEQYF	TGCGCCAGCAGCCTCGCTCCGAGCGCGAGTTCCCCCACCGAGCAGTACTTC
.	TRBJ1-2	12	TRBV7-9	once	CASSLSTGGYTF	TGTGCCAGCAGCTTAAGTACAGGGGGCTACACCTTC
.	TRBJ1-1	13	TRBV9	once	CASSVYGNTEAFF	TGTGCCAGCAGCGTATACGGGAACACTGAAGCTTTCTTT
.	TRBJ1-1	11	TRBV20-1	.	CSASLNTEAFF	TGCAGTGCTAGTTTGAACACTGAAGCTTTCTTT
.	TRBJ1-2	12	TRBV28	.	CASSLGLFGYTF	TGTGCCAGCAGTTTGGGCCTTTTTGGCTACACCTTC
TRBD2	TRBJ2-3	16	TRBV7-3	.	CASSLTAASGRAPQYF	TGTGCCAGCAGCCTGACTGCGGCTAGCGGCCGAGCGCCGCAGTATTTT
TRBD2	TRBJ2-1	18	TRBV5-1	.	CASSSLGSGRATRNEQFF	TGCGCCAGCAGCTCCCTGGGGAGCGGGAGGGCTACTAGAAATGAGCAGTTCTTC
.	TRBJ2-2	15	TRBV18	.	CASSPPRGNTGELFF	TGTGCCAGCTCACCACCGAGGGGGAACACCGGGGAGCTGTTTTTT
.	TRBJ2-3	14	TRBV5-4	few	CASSYSSEADTQYF	TGTGCCAGCAGTTACTCCTCGGAAGCAGATACGCAGTATTTT
.	TRBJ2-1	13	TRBV10-3	.	CAISESGDNEQFF	TGTGCCATCAGTGAGTCTGGTGACAATGAGCAGTTCTTC